This TCR beta chain was profiled in a study of blood T cell repertoires in COVID-19. Background on the study: Specimens from acute and convalescent COVID-19 originated in the United States, Italy and Spain.

Sequencing used immunoSEQ multiplex PCR; TCRdb keeps in-frame clones, though not all of them. The sample records 150,000 to 200,000 clones, roughly 80% being singletons. Germline V gene data show CDR1 as MNHEY and CDR2 as SVGAGI. With 11 bases clipped from V and 2 bases from J, the junction kept 11 bases outside the gene matches. This CDR3 spans 15 amino acids. Sequencing was carried out using peripheral blood. This clonotype was obtained from a man aged 70-80 years with acute or convalescent COVID-19. The chain employs TRBV6-5 and TRBJ1-5; TRBD1 matches at 8 bases. The CDR3 here is CAHGTGAGGNQPQHF. The CDR3 region has the DNA TGTGCCCACGGGACAGGTGCGGGTGGCAATCAGCCCCAGCATTTT.